The rows below give T cell receptor beta chains drawn from one sample of a study of blood T cell repertoires in COVID-19. Profiled with immunoSEQ multiplex PCR; TCRdb holds only in-frame clones, not every one. This sample has 200,000 or so clones, with approximately 87% found just once. The material sequenced was peripheral blood. These receptors were taken from a woman aged 70-85 years with acute or convalescent COVID-19. The CDR3 runs from the conserved cysteine through the conserved F or W. D genes are given only for firm matches. Clone size is not always given. Where it is, it says once, few, many or a class for expanded clones.

v_gene	d_gene	abundance	j_gene	CDR3aa	CDR3nt
TRBV4-3	TRBD2	.	TRBJ2-5	CASSTRTSAETQYF	TGCGCCAGCAGCACCCGGACTAGCGCGGAGACCCAGTACTTC
TRBV13	.	.	TRBJ1-1	CASSARRLNTEAFF	TGTGCCAGCAGCGCCAGGCGTCTGAACACTGAAGCTTTCTTT
TRBV28	.	.	TRBJ2-7	CASGPSGTRREQYF	TGTGCCAGCGGCCCCAGCGGGACAAGGCGCGAGCAGTACTTC
TRBV24-1	TRBD2	.	TRBJ2-5	CATSETGGNLGTQYF	TGTGCCACCAGTGAGACGGGAGGGAATCTAGGGACCCAGTACTTC
TRBV10-3	TRBD2	.	TRBJ2-1	CAISEYRGGTSALFPYNEQFF	TGTGCCATCAGTGAATATCGTGGGGGGACTAGCGCGCTGTTCCCCTACAATGAGCAGTTCTTC
TRBV5-1	.	.	TRBJ1-1	CASSLGGVTEAFF	TGCGCCAGCAGCCTAGGGGGAGTAACTGAAGCTTTCTTT
TRBV12-5	.	.	TRBJ1-1	CASGLATDAFF	TGTGCTAGTGGTTTGGCTACAGACGCTTTCTTT
TRBV6-5	TRBD1	.	TRBJ1-4	CASSYEGTARFKLFF	TGTGCCAGCAGTTACGAGGGGACAGCCCGTTTCAAACTGTTTTTT
TRBV2	.	.	TRBJ1-6	CASRPGGADSPLHF	TGTGCCAGCAGACCCGGGGGGGCGGATTCACCCCTCCACTTT
TRBV5-1	TRBD1	few	TRBJ1-6	CASSLGGPDRADSPLHF	TGCGCCAGCAGCTTGGGCGGTCCCGACAGGGCTGATTCACCCCTCCACTTT
TRBV5-8	.	.	TRBJ2-6	CASSSTGSGANVLTF	TGTGCCAGCAGCAGCACAGGCTCTGGGGCCAACGTCCTGACTTTC
TRBV28	TRBD1	.	TRBJ1-1	CASGTTGGNTEAFF	TGTGCCAGCGGAACTACAGGGGGGAACACTGAAGCTTTCTTT
TRBV6-5	TRBD1	.	TRBJ1-1	CASSYGTGRSTEAFF	TGTGCCAGCAGTTACGGGACAGGGAGGTCCACTGAAGCTTTCTTT
TRBV2	.	.	TRBJ1-4	CASSEFDRSRTNEKLFF	TGTGCCAGCAGTGAATTTGACAGGTCTCGAACTAATGAAAAACTGTTTTTT
TRBV10-3	TRBD2	.	TRBJ2-1	CAISGGDYGNEQFF	TGTGCCATCAGTGGTGGGGACTACGGCAATGAGCAGTTCTTC
TRBV27	.	.	TRBJ2-1	CASSLLTGVRGNEQFF	TGTGCCAGCAGTTTACTCACAGGGGTGCGGGGCAATGAGCAGTTCTTC
TRBV28	.	.	TRBJ1-3	CASSLLGGSSGNTIYF	TGTGCCAGCAGTCTCCTCGGGGGGAGCTCTGGAAACACCATATATTTT
TRBV7-9	TRBD2	.	TRBJ2-2	CARGEGTASGELFF	TGTGCCCGAGGGGAGGGGACGGCTTCCGGGGAGCTGTTTTTT
TRBV3-1/TRBV3-2	.	.	TRBJ1-1	CASSFRSGNTEAFF	TGTGCCAGCAGTTTTCGGAGTGGGAACACTGAAGCTTTCTTT
TRBV20-1	.	.	TRBJ2-1	CSALRGSEQFF	TGCAGTGCTCTGCGCGGTAGTGAGCAGTTCTTC
TRBV7-2	TRBD1	.	TRBJ1-2	CASSLTGGVDGYTF	TGTGCCAGCAGCTTGACAGGGGGAGTAGATGGCTACACCTTC
TRBV7-9	.	.	TRBJ2-6	CASSLTQGSGANVLTF	TGTGCCAGCAGCTTAACACAGGGCTCTGGGGCCAACGTCCTGACTTTC
TRBV6-2/TRBV6-3	.	once	TRBJ2-7	CASSHSGLPSYEQYF	TGTGCCAGCAGTCACTCCGGACTGCCCTCCTACGAGCAGTACTTC
TRBV11-3	.	.	TRBJ1-2	CASSARHATGYTF	TGTGCCAGCAGCGCCCGACACGCTACCGGCTACACCTTC
TRBV18	TRBD1	.	TRBJ1-2	CASSPKTGEGGYTF	TGTGCCAGCTCACCGAAGACAGGGGAGGGAGGCTACACCTTC
TRBV10-1	.	.	TRBJ2-3	CASSAAGGTDTQYF	TGCGCCAGCAGTGCCGCAGGGGGCACAGATACGCAGTATTTT
TRBV7-2	TRBD1	.	TRBJ2-7	CASSLVGTGRYEQYF	TGTGCCAGCAGCTTAGTCGGGACAGGGCGCTACGAGCAGTACTTC
TRBV7-8	.	.	TRBJ2-5	CASSPYPRSGLQETQYF	TGTGCCAGCAGCCCTTACCCGCGGTCGGGATTACAAGAGACCCAGTACTTC
TRBV7-9	.	.	TRBJ1-5	CASSLSFNQPQHF	TGTGCCAGCAGCTTGTCGTTCAATCAGCCCCAGCATTTT
TRBV5-1	.	.	TRBJ2-5	CASSLITLQETQYF	TGCGCCAGCAGCTTAATAACCCTACAAGAGACCCAGTACTTC
TRBV19	TRBD2	.	TRBJ2-7	CASSEGGGAREQYF	TGTGCCAGTAGTGAGGGCGGGGGGGCCAGAGAGCAGTACTTC
TRBV10-3	.	.	TRBJ2-5	CAISESEGETQYF	TGTGCCATCAGTGAGTCGGAGGGAGAGACCCAGTACTTC
TRBV5-5	TRBD2	once	TRBJ2-7	CASSLGEGSSYEQYF	TGTGCCAGCAGCCTTGGGGAGGGGAGCTCCTACGAGCAGTACTTC
TRBV11-2	TRBD1	.	TRBJ1-4	CASSVPGQGNQKLFF	TGTGCCAGCAGCGTCCCGGGACAGGGGAATCAAAAACTGTTTTTT
TRBV28	TRBD1	.	TRBJ1-2	CASRGTGEIYGYTF	TGTGCCAGCAGAGGGACAGGGGAAATCTATGGCTACACCTTC
TRBV12-3/TRBV12-4	TRBD2	.	TRBJ2-1	CASSLLADNEQFF	TGTGCCAGCAGTTTACTAGCGGACAATGAGCAGTTCTTC
TRBV6-5	TRBD1	.	TRBJ1-5	CASSIDRANNQPQHF	TGTGCCAGCAGTATTGACAGGGCTAACAATCAGCCCCAGCATTTT
TRBV27	.	.	TRBJ1-5	CASSLRGRGFRQPQHF	TGTGCCAGCAGTTTAAGGGGCAGAGGATTTAGGCAGCCCCAGCATTTT
TRBV6-5	.	.	TRBJ2-7	CASSRTVSYEQYF	TGTGCCAGCAGCAGGACAGTTTCGTACGAGCAGTACTTC
TRBV6-2/TRBV6-3	TRBD1	.	TRBJ1-1	CASSYPGTGGAVRAFF	TGTGCCAGCAGTTATCCCGGGACAGGGGGCGCGGTTCGAGCTTTCTTT